This T cell receptor (beta chain) comes out of a study of blood T cell repertoires in COVID-19. Study-level information: Acute and convalescent COVID-19 specimens originated in the United States, Italy and Spain. Sample material is recorded as cDNA or gDNA derived from T cells, B-cell-depleted T cells, or PBMCs.

Under the authors' procedure: The assay estimated nucleated cells by amplifying reference gene primers. Data came from immunoSEQ multiplex PCR; TCRdb stores just in-frame clones and leaves some out. V and J calls and clone size come straight from that table; D and trimming were deduced from the DNA. The repertoire holds 200,000 to 250,000 clones, with 80% as singletons. This clone was seen at least ten times. The identical CDR3 is also encoded by other nucleotide sequences in the sample. After removal of 6 bases from V and 9 bases from J, the junction contained 9 bases not matched to a gene. CDR1 MNHEY and CDR2 SVGEGT come from the germline V gene. This CDR3 is 15 amino acids long.

Material for sequencing was peripheral blood. This TCR came from a woman in her 70s with acute or convalescent COVID-19. J is TRBJ2-1 and V is TRBV6-2 or TRBV6-3; TRBD1 matches 12 bases. CDR3: CASSWGGQGASEQFF. The CDR3 nucleotides read TGTGCCAGCAGCTGGGGGGGACAGGGGGCGAGTGAGCAGTTCTTC.